This TCR beta chain was observed in a study of CD8 T cells in ankylosing spondylitis. Whole-study findings and limits: Blood from ankylosing spondylitis patients appeared to carry a characteristic roughly 8-variant TCR beta motif.

TCRdb reprocessed the 5' RACE reads via MiXCR and lists one record per CDR3 protein. Altogether about 13,000 distinct CDR3 sequences are present, over 2.5% being singletons, with the ten largest covering approximately 10%. In its sample, this clonotype is medium-sized. As yet, its antigen is unknown. CDR3 length: 15 amino acids. Germline values: CDR1 SGDLS, CDR2 YYNGEE. V dropped 2 bases and J dropped 6 bases, with 16 bases sitting between them. This sequence was found in a male donor with ankylosing spondylitis or in good health (not recorded which). The sequenced material came from blood, either unsorted or a sorted T cell fraction (not recorded which). The chain uses TRBV9 and TRBJ2-3; possible D gene TRBD1, 6 bases. The CDR3 bases are TGTGCCAGCAGCGTCGCACAGGGTTCGAGGGATACGCAGTATTTT. Its protein is CASSVAQGSRDTQYF.